The 23 T cell receptor beta chains below all came from one sample that was sequenced in a study of blood T cells in healthy people across ages. Using a J-beta primer mix together with a sample-barcoded 5' primer, a second PCR was run for roughly 6 to 12 cycles. TCRdb analysed the 5' RACE reads with MiXCR anew, one entry per CDR3 protein. The sample contains about 1.5 million distinct CDR3 sequences, roughly two fifths of which appear only once. The sequencing sample was made of blood. All receptors come from a woman under 30 in good health.

The V call is TRBV9, the J call TRBJ1-2, with TRBD1 matching over 8 bases. The CDR3 is made up of 16 amino acids. Trimming at V came to 4 bases and at J to 3 bases, leaving 11 bases not matched to a gene. Per germline, CDR1 SGDLS and CDR2 YYNGEE. In DNA, the CDR3 is TGTGCCAGCAGCCCCAGCCCGAACAGGGGGGACTATGGCTACACCTTC. It translates to CASSPSPNRGDYGYTF.

This rearrangement joins TRBV5-1 to TRBJ2-3; 9 bases are a match to TRBD2. Germline V gene data show CDR1 as SGHRS and CDR2 as YFSETQ. Unmatched junction bases numbered 5, after V lost 2 bases and J lost 1 base. The CDR3 contains 16 residues. CDR3 loop: CASSLRRGGGTDTQYF. CDR3 DNA sequence: TGCGCCAGCAGCTTAAGGCGGGGGGGAGGCACAGATACGCAGTATTTT. Filled out from reference TRBV5-1 and TRBJ2-3, the complete variable domain reads KAGVTQTPRYLIKTRGQQVTLSCSPISGHRSVSWYQQTPGQGLQFLFEYFSETQRNKGNFPGRFSGRQFSNSRSEMNVSTLELGDSALYLCASSLRRGGGTDTQYFGPGTRLTVL.

In this sample, this clonotype turned up a few times. J is TRBJ2-2 and V is TRBV20-1; the D gene could be TRBD1 or TRBD2 (6 bases each). The CDR3 consists of 13 residues. From germline, CDR1 is DFQATT and CDR2 SNEGSKA (reference sequence). Trimming pared 6 bases from V and 5 bases from J, leaving 13 bases between. The CDR3 loop reads CSAKGGSTGELFF. For the CDR3, the DNA is TGCAGTGCGAAAGGGGGGAGTACCGGGGAGCTGTTTTTT.

The J gene is TRBJ2-7, the V gene TRBV20-1; D unresolved. V was trimmed by 2 bases and J by 0 bases, leaving 8 bases between them. The CDR3 has 13 amino acids. Germline CDR1 reads DFQATT; CDR2 reads SNEGSKA (reference sequence). The CDR3 loop is CSARPHRSYEQYF. Written as DNA, the CDR3 is TGCAGTGCTAGACCCCACCGCTCCTACGAGCAGTACTTC.

CDR3 residues: CASREGEAYEQYF. CDR3 sequence (DNA): TGTGCCAGCAGGGAGGGGGAAGCCTACGAGCAGTACTTC. The chain couples TRBV6-5 to TRBJ2-7; D possibly matches TRBD1 or TRBD2 (6 bases each). V was pared by 6 bases and J by 2 bases, with 11 bases between. The germline CDR1 and CDR2 sequences are MNHEY and SVGAGI. This CDR3 spans 13 amino acids.

The genes are TRBV9 and TRBJ2-7, with no clear D. The germline CDR1 and CDR2 sequences are SGDLS and YYNGEE. V was clipped by 4 bases and J by 0 bases, with 5 bases between them. The CDR3 runs to 12 residues. The CDR3 region is CASSINSYEQYF. DNA of the CDR3: TGTGCCAGCAGCATAAACTCCTACGAGCAGTACTTC.

Worth noting for this clonotype: A junction end diverges from the germline sequence, so it may reflect a read error. V gene TRBV30 combines with J gene TRBJ1-1; D gene unclear. Germline V gene data show CDR1 as GTSNPN and CDR2 as SVGIG (reference sequence). The CDR3 extends over 13 amino acids. The CDR3 loop is CAWSPLRNTETFF. CDR3 DNA sequence: TGTGCCTGGTCTCCGTTGAGGAACACTGAAACTTTCTTT.

The chain recombines TRBV12-3 or TRBV12-4 with TRBJ2-7; 7 nucleotides match TRBD2. J gave up 0 bases and V 6 bases, and 5 bases lay outside the gene matches. CDR3 length: 14 amino acids. CDR3 sequence: CASSFSGHSYEQYF. CDR3 nucleotides: TGTGCCAGCAGCTTTAGCGGGCACTCCTACGAGCAGTACTTC.

This clonotype was counted once. V usage is TRBV9 and J usage is TRBJ1-1, with no clear D. Trimming removed 4 bases from V and 8 bases from J, with 15 bases in between. This CDR3 has 13 amino acids. Per the germline V gene, CDR1 is SGDLS and CDR2 is YYNGEE. The CDR3 reads CASSPPVDREAFF. The CDR3 nucleotides are TGTGCCAGCAGCCCCCCGGTTGATCGAGAAGCTTTCTTT.

This clonotype occurred a few times. The J gene is TRBJ2-1, the V gene TRBV7-2, with 9 bases aligning to TRBD2. The junction had 9 bases not matched to a gene; V was cut back by 3 bases and J by 6 bases. The V gene's germline CDR1 is SGHTA and CDR2 FQGNSA. This CDR3 has 16 amino acids. The CDR3 coding sequence is TGTGCCAGCAGCTTCCAGGGACTAGCATTGTCCAATGAGCAGTTCTTC. This sequence encodes CASSFQGLALSNEQFF.

The chain carries TRBV4-1 and TRBJ2-7; maybe TRBD1 (6 bases). V was cut by 0 bases and J by 4 bases, with 7 bases left in between. Germline CDR1 reads MGHRA; CDR2 reads YSYEKL. The CDR3 is 13 amino acids. The CDR3 sequence is CASSQEGAYEQYF. DNA of the CDR3: TGCGCCAGCAGCCAAGAGGGGGCTTACGAGCAGTACTTC.

The rearrangement uses TRBV7-9 and TRBJ2-2; maybe TRBD1 (5 bases). Trimming took off 2 bases at V and 7 bases at J, with 17 bases between the two ends. Germline V gene sequence: CDR1 SEHNR, CDR2 FQNEAQ (reference sequence). The CDR3 totals 16 residues. CDR3 sequence: CASSLRGKLINGELFF. The CDR3 nucleotides are TGTGCCAGCAGCTTAAGGGGAAAATTAATCAACGGGGAGCTGTTTTTT. The entire variable domain, with the rest obtained from reference TRBV7-9 and TRBJ2-2, is as follows: DTGVSQNPRHKITKRGQNVTFRCDPISEHNRLYWYRQTLGQGPEFLTYFQNEAQLEKSRLLSDRFSAERPKGSFSTLEIQRTEQGDSAMYLCASSLRGKLINGELFFGEGSRLTVL.

This chain links TRBV12-3 or TRBV12-4 with TRBJ2-3; 11 positions match TRBD1. This CDR3 has 20 residues. Trimming took 4 bases from V and 4 from J; bases not matched to a gene: 19. CDR3 region: CASSSSAGQGVQVRADTQYF. CDR3 nucleotides: TGTGCCAGCAGTTCGAGTGCGGGACAGGGGGTACAAGTTCGAGCAGATACGCAGTATTTT.

This clonotype came up a few times. The chain carries TRBV28 and TRBJ1-2; D may be TRBD1 (6 bases). The V end was cut by 4 bases, the J end by 4 bases, with 16 bases between. Germline values: CDR1 MDHEN, CDR2 SYDVKM. This CDR3 spans 15 amino acids. In DNA, the CDR3 is TGTGCCAGCAGTTCAGGAGGGCAGGGGATCTATGGCTACACCTTC. As protein: CASSSGGQGIYGYTF.

The rearrangement uses TRBV7-2 and TRBJ1-2; the match to TRBD1 covers 7 bases. Germline CDR1 SGHTA, CDR2 FQGNSA. J was trimmed by 7 bases and V by 5 bases; bases with no gene match: 7. The CDR3 contains 13 residues. In DNA, the CDR3 is TGTGCCAGCAGCGTTACAGGGGAGCCTGGCTACACCTTC. It codes for CASSVTGEPGYTF.

The chain recombines TRBV20-1 with TRBJ1-2; no firm D call. There are 14 residues in the CDR3. Trimming removed 3 bases at V and 7 bases at J, with 18 bases between. CDR1 and CDR2 from the germline V gene are DFQATT and SNEGSKA (reference sequence). CDR3 DNA: TGCAGTGCTAGCAGCGGAACCGGTCTGAGTGGCTACACCTTC. This sequence encodes CSASSGTGLSGYTF.

The CDR3 DNA sequence: TGTGCCAGCAGCCCGCGACGGGGCAATGGCGAGCAGTACTTC. Amino acids: CASSPRRGNGEQYF. V gene TRBV9 combines with J gene TRBJ2-7; either TRBD1 or TRBD2 may supply D (5 bases each). V was pared by 4 bases and J by 6 bases, with 17 bases between. Germline V gene sequence: CDR1 SGDLS, CDR2 YYNGEE. The CDR3 extends over 14 amino acids. Looking up the rest from reference TRBV9 and TRBJ2-7 gives the full variable domain: DSGVTQTPKHLITATGQRVTLRCSPRSGDLSVYWYQQSLDQGLQFLIQYYNGEERAKGNILERFSAQQFPDLHSELNLSSLELGDSALYFCASSPRRGNGEQYFGPGTRLTVT.

This chain connects TRBV4-1 to TRBJ2-7; D is tentatively TRBD1 or TRBD2 (6 bases each). CDR3 length equals 17 residues. The germline V gene encodes CDR1 MGHRA and CDR2 YSYEKL. Between the trimmed V and J ends, which lost 0 bases and 7 bases, there was a span of 22 bases. The DNA for the CDR3 is TGCGCCAGCAGCCAAGAAGGGGGGCCTTGGATGAACAATGAGCAGTACTTC. Protein sequence: CASSQEGGPWMNNEQYF.

This clonotype was observed a handful of times. The chain combines TRBV12-3 or TRBV12-4 with TRBJ2-3, with D perhaps assigned TRBD1 or TRBD2 (6 bases each). The ends were cut back, 7 bases at V and 3 bases at J, with 14 bases in the middle. The CDR3 extends over 14 amino acids. The CDR3 DNA follows: TGTGCCAGCACCTTCGGGGGACATACAGATACGCAGTATTTT. It codes for CASTFGGHTDTQYF.

The genes are TRBV28 and TRBJ2-7; TRBD1 aligns across 8 bases. V shed 4 bases and J 5 bases; nucleotides not matched to a gene: 13. Germline-derived CDR1 and CDR2 are MDHEN and SYDVKM. The CDR3 length is 16 residues. As DNA, the CDR3 is TGTGCCAGCAGTTCCCTATCCTGGACAGGGAACCACGAGCAGTACTTC. Translation gives CASSSLSWTGNHEQYF. The full variable domain, in which reference TRBV28 and TRBJ2-7 provide the parts outside the CDR3, is DVKVTQSSRYLVKRTGEKVFLECVQDMDHENMFWYRQDPGLGLRLIYFSYDVKMKEKGDIPEGYSVSREKKERFSLILESASTNQTSMYLCASSSLSWTGNHEQYFGPGTRLTVT.

DNA of the CDR3: TGTGCCAGCAGCCGGCGACTAGCGGGTGTTTACGAGCAGTACTTC. This translates into CASSRRLAGVYEQYF. The chain links TRBV7-2 to TRBJ2-7; 10 nucleotides match TRBD2. The J segment lost 4 bases and the V segment lost 5 bases, leaving 8 bases of the junction unmatched. Germline CDR1 and CDR2: SGHTA and FQGNSA. The CDR3 runs 15 residues.

The CDR3 loop reads CASRFDRGQKNGYTF. Written as DNA, the CDR3 is TGCGCCAGCAGATTCGACAGGGGCCAGAAAAATGGCTACACCTTC. This sequence joins TRBV5-1 and TRBJ1-2, with TRBD1 matching over 8 bases. Losses at the gene ends were 5 bases for V and 6 bases for J; bases not matched to a gene: 12. The CDR3 extends over 15 amino acids. Germline V gene data show CDR1 as SGHRS and CDR2 as YFSETQ.

This chain connects TRBV28 to TRBJ1-3; a possible D gene is TRBD1 (6 bases). Germline V gene sequence: CDR1 MDHEN, CDR2 SYDVKM. The ends were cut back, 1 base at V and 8 bases at J, with 12 bases in the middle. This CDR3 contains 14 residues. CDR3 in DNA: TGTGCCAGCAGTTTATCCGGGGGCAAGGACACCATATATTTT. This translates into CASSLSGGKDTIYF.